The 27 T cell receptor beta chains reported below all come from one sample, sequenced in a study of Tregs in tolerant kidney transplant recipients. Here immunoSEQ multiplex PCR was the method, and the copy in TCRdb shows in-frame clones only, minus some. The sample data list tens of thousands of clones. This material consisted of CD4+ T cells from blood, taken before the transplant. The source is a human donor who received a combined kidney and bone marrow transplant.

The CDR3 bases that were read are TGTGCCAGCAGCCGCCAAGGGGTTAGCAATCAGCCC. Its translation: CASSRQGVSNQP. The full CDR3 protein reads CASSRQGVSNQPQHF. This chain uses TRBV7-2 with TRBJ1-5, with D possibly TRBD1 on 5 matching bases. The missing CDR3 end, 3 residues past where the read stops, is filled in from the germline J gene. CDR1 is SGHTA, CDR2 FQGNSA, per germline. The CDR3 is made up of 15 amino acids. V was clipped by 5 bases and J by 0 bases, with 11 bases between them.

The part of the CDR3 DNA that was read is TGCAGTGCTAGAGATATCGCGGGAGGGCTCCGGAGTGAG. It yields the protein CSARDIAGGLRSE. The entire CDR3 reads CSARDIAGGLRSEQFF. The chain couples TRBV20-1 to TRBJ2-1, with 9 bases aligning to TRBD2. The sequence runs out 3 residues before the end of the CDR3; the remainder is reconstructed from the germline J gene. Per germline, CDR1 DFQATT and CDR2 SNEGSKA (reference sequence). The CDR3 sequence is 16 residues long. The V and J ends lost 0 bases and 9 bases, in that order; junction bases with no gene match: 12.

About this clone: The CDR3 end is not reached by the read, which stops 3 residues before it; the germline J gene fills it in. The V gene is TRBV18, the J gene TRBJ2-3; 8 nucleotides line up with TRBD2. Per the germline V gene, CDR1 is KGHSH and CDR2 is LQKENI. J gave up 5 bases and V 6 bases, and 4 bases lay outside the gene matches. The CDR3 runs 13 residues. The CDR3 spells CASSGGAGDTQYF. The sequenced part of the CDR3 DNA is TGTGCCAGCTCCGGGGGGGCAGGAGATACG.

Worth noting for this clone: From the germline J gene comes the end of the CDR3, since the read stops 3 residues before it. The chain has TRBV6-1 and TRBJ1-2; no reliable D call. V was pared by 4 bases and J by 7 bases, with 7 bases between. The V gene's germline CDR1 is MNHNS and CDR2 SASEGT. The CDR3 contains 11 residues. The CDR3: CASSGALGYTF. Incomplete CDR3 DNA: TGTGCCAGCAGTGGGGCCCTTGGC.

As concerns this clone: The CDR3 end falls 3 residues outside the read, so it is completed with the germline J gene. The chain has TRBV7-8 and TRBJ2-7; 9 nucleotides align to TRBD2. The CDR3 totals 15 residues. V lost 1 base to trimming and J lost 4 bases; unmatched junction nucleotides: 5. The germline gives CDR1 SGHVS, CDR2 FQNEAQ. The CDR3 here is CASSLGGLAPYEQYF. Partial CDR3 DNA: TGTGCCAGCAGCTTAGGTGGACTAGCGCCTTACGAG.

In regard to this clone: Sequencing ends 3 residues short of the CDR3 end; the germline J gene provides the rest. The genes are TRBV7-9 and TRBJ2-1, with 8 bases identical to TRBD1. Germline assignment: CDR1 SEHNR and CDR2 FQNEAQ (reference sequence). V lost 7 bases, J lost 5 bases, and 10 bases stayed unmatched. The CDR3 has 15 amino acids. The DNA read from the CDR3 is TGTGCCAGCACCCTTCTCTTGGACAGGGACAATGAG. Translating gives CASTLLLDRDNE. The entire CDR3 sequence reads CASTLLLDRDNEQFF.

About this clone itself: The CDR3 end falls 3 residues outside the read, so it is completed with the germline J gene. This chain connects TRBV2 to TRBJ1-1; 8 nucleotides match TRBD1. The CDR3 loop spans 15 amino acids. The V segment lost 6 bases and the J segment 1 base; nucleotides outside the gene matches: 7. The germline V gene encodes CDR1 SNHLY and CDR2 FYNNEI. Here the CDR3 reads CASSSRTGTNTEAFF. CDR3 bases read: TGTGCCAGCAGCTCCCGGACAGGGACGAACACTGAA.

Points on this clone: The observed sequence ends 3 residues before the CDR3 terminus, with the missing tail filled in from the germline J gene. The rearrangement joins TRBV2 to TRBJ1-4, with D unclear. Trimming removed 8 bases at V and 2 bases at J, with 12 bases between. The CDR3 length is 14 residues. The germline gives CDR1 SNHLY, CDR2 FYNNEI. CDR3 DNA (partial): TGTGCCAGCCGCCCCCAGAACACTAATGAAAAA. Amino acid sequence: CASRPQNTNEK. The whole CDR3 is CASRPQNTNEKLFF.

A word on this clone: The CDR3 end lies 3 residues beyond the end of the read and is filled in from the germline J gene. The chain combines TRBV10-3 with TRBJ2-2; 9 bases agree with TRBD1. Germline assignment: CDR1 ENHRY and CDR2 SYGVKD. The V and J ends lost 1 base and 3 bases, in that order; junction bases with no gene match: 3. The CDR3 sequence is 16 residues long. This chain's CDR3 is CAISEWDRVDTGELFF. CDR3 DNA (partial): TGTGCCATCAGTGAGTGGGACAGGGTGGACACCGGGGAG.

CDR3 bases read: TGTGCCAGCTCACCGGAACTACAACGCACAGATACG. It yields the protein CASSPELQRTDT. The whole CDR3 reads CASSPELQRTDTQYF. The rearrangement links TRBV18 to TRBJ2-3; D gene uncertain. The read ends 3 residues shy of where the CDR3 ends; the end is completed using the germline J gene. Germline-derived CDR1 and CDR2 are KGHSH and LQKENI. The CDR3 is made up of 15 amino acids. V shed 3 bases and J shed 1 base, with 11 bases lying between them. The full variable domain, its missing parts supplied by reference TRBV18 and TRBJ2-3, is NAGVMQNPRHLVRRRGQEARLRCSPMKGHSHVYWYRQLPEEGLKFMVYLQKENIIDESGMPKERFSAEFPKEGPSILRIQQVVRGDSAAYFCASSPELQRTDTQYFGPGTRLTVL.

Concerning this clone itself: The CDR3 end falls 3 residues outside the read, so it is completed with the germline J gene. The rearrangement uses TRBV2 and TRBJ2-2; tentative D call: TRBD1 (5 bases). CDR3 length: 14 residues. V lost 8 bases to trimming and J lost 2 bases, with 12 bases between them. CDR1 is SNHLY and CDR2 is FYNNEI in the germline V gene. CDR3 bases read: TGTGCCAGCGGTCAGGGCCTTAACACCGGGGAG. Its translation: CASGQGLNTGE. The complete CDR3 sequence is CASGQGLNTGELFF.

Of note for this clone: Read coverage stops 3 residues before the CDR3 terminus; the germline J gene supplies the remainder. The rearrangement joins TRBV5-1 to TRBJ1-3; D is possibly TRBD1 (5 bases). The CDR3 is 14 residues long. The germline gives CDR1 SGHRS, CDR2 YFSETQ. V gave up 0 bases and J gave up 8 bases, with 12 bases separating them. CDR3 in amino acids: CASSLADTAHTIYF. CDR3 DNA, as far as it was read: TGCGCCAGCAGCTTGGCGGACACGGCTCACACC.

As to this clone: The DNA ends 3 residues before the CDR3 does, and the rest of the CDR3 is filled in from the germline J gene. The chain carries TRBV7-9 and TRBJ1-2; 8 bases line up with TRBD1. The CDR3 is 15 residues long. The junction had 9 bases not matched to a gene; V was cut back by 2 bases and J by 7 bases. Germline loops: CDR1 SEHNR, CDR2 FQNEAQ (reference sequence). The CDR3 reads CASSLFDRGLVGYTF. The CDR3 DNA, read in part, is TGTGCCAGCAGCTTATTCGACAGGGGATTGGTTGGC.

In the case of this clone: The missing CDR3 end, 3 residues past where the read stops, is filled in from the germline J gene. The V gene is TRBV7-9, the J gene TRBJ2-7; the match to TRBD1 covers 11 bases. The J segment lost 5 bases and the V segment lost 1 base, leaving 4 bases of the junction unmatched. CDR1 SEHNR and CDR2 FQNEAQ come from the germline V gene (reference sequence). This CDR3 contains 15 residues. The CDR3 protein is CASSLVGTGGHEQYF. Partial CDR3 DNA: TGTGCCAGCAGCTTAGTGGGGACAGGGGGTCACGAG.

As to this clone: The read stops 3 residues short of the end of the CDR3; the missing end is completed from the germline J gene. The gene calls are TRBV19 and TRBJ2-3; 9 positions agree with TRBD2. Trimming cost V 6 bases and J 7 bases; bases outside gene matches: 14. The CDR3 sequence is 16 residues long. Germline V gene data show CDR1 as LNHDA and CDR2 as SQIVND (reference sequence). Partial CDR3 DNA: TGTGCCAGTAGGAGAGGGACTAGCAGCGTCTCGTATACG. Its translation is CASRRGTSSVSYT. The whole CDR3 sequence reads CASRRGTSSVSYTQYF.

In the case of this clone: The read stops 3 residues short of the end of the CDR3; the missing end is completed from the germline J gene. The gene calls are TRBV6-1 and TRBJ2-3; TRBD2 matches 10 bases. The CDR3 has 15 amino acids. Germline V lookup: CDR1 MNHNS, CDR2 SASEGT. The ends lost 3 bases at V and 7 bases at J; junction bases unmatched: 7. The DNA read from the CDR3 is TGTGCCAGCAGTGACGCCGGGACTAGCGACTATACG. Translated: CASSDAGTSDYT. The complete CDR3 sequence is CASSDAGTSDYTQYF.

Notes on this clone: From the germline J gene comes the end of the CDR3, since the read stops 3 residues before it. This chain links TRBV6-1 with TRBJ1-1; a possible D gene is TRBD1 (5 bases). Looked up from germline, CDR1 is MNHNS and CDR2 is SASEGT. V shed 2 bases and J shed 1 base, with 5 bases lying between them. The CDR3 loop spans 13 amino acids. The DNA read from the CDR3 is TGTGCCAGCAGTGAACAGGGGAACACTGAA. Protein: CASSEQGNTE. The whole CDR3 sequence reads CASSEQGNTEAFF.

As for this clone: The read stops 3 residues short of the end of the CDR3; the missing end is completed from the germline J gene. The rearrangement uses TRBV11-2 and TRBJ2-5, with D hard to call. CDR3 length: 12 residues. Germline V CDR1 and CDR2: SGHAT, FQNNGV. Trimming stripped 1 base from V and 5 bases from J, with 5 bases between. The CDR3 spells CASSLVRETQYF. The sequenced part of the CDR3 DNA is TGTGCCAGCAGCTTAGTTCGGGAGACC.

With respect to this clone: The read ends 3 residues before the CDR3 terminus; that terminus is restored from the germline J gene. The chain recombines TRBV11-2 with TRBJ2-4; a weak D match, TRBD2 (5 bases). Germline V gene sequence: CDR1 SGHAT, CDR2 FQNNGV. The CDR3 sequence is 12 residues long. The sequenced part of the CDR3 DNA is TGTGCCAGCAGCTTAACCGGGGTGGAT. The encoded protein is CASSLTGVD. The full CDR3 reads CASSLTGVDQYF.

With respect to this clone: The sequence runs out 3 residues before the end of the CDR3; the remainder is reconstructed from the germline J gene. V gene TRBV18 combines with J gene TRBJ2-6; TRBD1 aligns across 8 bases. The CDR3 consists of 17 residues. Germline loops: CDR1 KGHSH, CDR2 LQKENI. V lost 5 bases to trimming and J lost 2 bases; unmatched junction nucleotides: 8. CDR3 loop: CASSSTGVGAGANVLTF. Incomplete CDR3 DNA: TGTGCCAGCTCATCGACAGGGGTAGGCGCTGGGGCCAACGTC. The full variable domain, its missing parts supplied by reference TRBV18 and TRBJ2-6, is NAGVMQNPRHLVRRRGQEARLRCSPMKGHSHVYWYRQLPEEGLKFMVYLQKENIIDESGMPKERFSAEFPKEGPSILRIQQVVRGDSAAYFCASSSTGVGAGANVLTFGAGSRLTVL.

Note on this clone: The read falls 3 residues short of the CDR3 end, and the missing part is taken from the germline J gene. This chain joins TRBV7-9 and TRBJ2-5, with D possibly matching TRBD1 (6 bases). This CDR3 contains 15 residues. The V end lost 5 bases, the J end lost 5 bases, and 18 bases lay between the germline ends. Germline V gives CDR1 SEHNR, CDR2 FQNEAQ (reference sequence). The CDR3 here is CASSKVPQGSETQYF. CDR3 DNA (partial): TGTGCCAGCAGCAAGGTCCCACAGGGTAGCGAGACC.

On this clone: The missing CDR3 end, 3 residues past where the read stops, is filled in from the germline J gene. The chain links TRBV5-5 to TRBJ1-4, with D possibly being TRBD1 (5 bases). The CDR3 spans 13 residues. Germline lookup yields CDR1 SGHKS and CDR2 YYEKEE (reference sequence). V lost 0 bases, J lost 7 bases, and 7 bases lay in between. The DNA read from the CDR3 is TGTGCCAGCAGCTTGGCGGGGGTTGAAAAA. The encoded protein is CASSLAGVEK. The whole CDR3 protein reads CASSLAGVEKLFF.

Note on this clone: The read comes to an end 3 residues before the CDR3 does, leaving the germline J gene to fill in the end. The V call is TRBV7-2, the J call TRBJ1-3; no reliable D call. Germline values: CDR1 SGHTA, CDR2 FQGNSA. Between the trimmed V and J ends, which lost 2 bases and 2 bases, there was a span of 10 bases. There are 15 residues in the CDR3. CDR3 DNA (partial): TGTGCCAGCAGCTTAACTACGGTCCCTGGAAACACC. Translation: CASSLTTVPGNT. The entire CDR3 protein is CASSLTTVPGNTIYF.

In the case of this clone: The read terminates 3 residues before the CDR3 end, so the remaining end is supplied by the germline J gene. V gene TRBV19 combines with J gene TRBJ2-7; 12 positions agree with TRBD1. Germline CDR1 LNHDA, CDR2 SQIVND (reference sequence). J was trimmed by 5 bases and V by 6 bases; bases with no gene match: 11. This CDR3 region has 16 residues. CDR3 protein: CASSRLGGTGGNEQYF. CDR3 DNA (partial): TGTGCCAGTAGCCGACTTGGGGGGACAGGGGGCAACGAG.

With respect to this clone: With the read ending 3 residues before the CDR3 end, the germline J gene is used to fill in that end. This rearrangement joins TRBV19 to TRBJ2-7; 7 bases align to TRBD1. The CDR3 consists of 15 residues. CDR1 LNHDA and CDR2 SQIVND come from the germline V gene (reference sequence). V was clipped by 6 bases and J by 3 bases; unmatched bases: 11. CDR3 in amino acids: CASSNPGGQSYEQYF. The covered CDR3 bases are TGTGCCAGTAGCAACCCAGGGGGACAGAGCTACGAG.

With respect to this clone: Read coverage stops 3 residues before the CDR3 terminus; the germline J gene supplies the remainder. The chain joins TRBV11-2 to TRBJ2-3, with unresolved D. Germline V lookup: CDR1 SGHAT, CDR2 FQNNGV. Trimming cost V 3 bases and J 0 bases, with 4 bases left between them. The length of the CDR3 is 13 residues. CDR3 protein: CASSFLSTDTQYF. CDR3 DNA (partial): TGTGCCAGCAGCTTCTTAAGCACAGATACG.

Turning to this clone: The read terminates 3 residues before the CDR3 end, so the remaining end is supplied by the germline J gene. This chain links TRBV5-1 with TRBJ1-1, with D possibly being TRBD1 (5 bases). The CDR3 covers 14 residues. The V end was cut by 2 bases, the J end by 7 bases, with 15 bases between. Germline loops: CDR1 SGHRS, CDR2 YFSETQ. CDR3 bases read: TGCGCCAGCAGCTTAACTCCAGGGTCTGATGAA. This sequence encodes CASSLTPGSDE. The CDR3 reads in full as CASSLTPGSDEAFF.